This T cell receptor (beta chain) was obtained from a study of response to subunit inactivated influenza vaccine (dated by TCRdb to the late 2010s). Notes on the research overall: The study used deep quantitative T cell receptor repertoire profiling to track responses to a trivalent subunit inactivated influenza vaccine.

What the authors observed across the whole study: It was suggested by the authors that each seasonal influenza vaccination may recruit only a limited number of new T cells.

The library was obtained by RT-PCR. The reads were generated on an Illumina HiSeq 2500. The public reads were quality trimmed at Q25 with fastp and then assembled into clones with MiXCR by TCRdb, keeping productive beta chains. Each CDR3 protein gets just one entry, which takes the most common genes and DNA from the rows behind it. The sample yields about 650,000 distinct CDR3 sequences; 15% to 19% were counted once. The leading ten clones occupy around 10% of the sample. This clonotype was recorded a few times. Its antigen target is currently unknown. No quality values exist for individual bases; no much larger clone is one base distant. This sample comprised PBMCs from blood, obtained roughly 13 days after vaccination. This clonotype was obtained from a man over 45 who received an inactivated influenza vaccine. Donor details come from another sample of the same person, matched by shared clones.

The CDR3 sequence is CASRDSGRATDTQYF. The sequence in DNA is TGTGCCAGCAGGGATAGCGGGAGAGCCACAGATACGCAGTATTTT. The sequence joins TRBV6-2 or TRBV6-3 to TRBJ2-3, with 9 middle bases fitting TRBD2. Sequences MNHEY (CDR1) and SVGEGT (CDR2) are obtained from the germline V gene. V is pruned by 6 bases and J by 2 bases, leaving 6 bases of the junction without a gene match. Its CDR3 holds 15 amino acids, cysteine through phenylalanine. CDR3 DNA is the only sequence kept; it has 45 bases, read in frame from the first base.